These 29 T cell receptor beta chains were all obtained from the same sample, sequenced in a study of post-analysis software for immune sequencing data. TCR beta cDNA libraries had unique molecular identifiers. One entry per CDR3 protein results from TCRdb running MiXCR on the PCR reads. In the table there are hundreds of thousands of distinct CDR3 sequences, approximately 57% of which are singletons. Antigens for these TCRs are unknown. Notes on the study in general: There were five TRBV segments more frequent in patients than controls, and TRBV5-6, TRBV5-1 and TRBV20-1 were among them.

Sequenced input: blood. Receptors originate from a girl between 10 and 17 years old with multiple sclerosis.

The sample holds a few counts of this clonotype. This chain joins TRBV6-2 or TRBV6-3 and TRBJ2-5, with D possibly being TRBD1 (6 bases). This CDR3 has 16 amino acids. V lost 8 bases and J 5 bases, leaving 24 bases between the germline ends. Germline loops: CDR1 MNHEY, CDR2 SVGEGT. The CDR3 reads CASSPDSNRRWETQYF. The CDR3 bases are TGTGCCAGCTCACCGGACAGCAACAGGCGTTGGGAGACCCAGTACTTC.

This clonotype was seen a handful of times. This chain links TRBV19 with TRBJ2-7; D may be TRBD2 (6 bases). Germline V CDR1 and CDR2: LNHDA, SQIVND (reference sequence). V was pared by 4 bases and J by 0 bases, with 13 bases between. CDR3 length: 15 residues. CDR3 nucleotide sequence: TGTGCCAGTAGTACCTCTTTCGGGAGCTCCTACGAGCAGTACTTC. Its protein product is CASSTSFGSSYEQYF.

The V and J genes are TRBV20-1 and TRBJ2-4; D is unclear. CDR1 DFQATT and CDR2 SNEGSKA come from the germline V gene (reference sequence). With 0 bases removed from V and 7 bases from J, the gap between germline ends came to 13 bases. CDR3 length equals 14 residues. CDR3 region: CSAREALVGNIQYF. CDR3 sequence (DNA): TGCAGTGCTAGAGAGGCTCTAGTCGGTAACATTCAGTACTTC.

This chain uses TRBV10-3 with TRBJ1-2; D might be TRBD1 (5 bases). Germline V gives CDR1 ENHRY, CDR2 SYGVKD. The CDR3 spans 11 residues. V was shortened by 6 bases and J by 6 bases, with 8 bases between the two germline ends. CDR3 DNA: TGTGCCATCAGCACAGGACATGGCTACACCTTC. It encodes CAISTGHGYTF.

The chain uses TRBV12-3 or TRBV12-4 and TRBJ2-1; TRBD2 aligns across 9 bases. J lost 5 bases, V lost 7 bases, and 15 bases had no gene match. This CDR3 comprises 17 residues. The CDR3 spells CASNALAGFNKNNEQFF. CDR3 nucleotide sequence: TGTGCCAGCAATGCCCTAGCGGGATTTAACAAAAACAATGAGCAGTTCTTC.

V usage is TRBV6-6 and J usage is TRBJ1-1; a weak D match, TRBD1 (6 bases). This CDR3 is built from 13 residues. V gave up 4 bases and J gave up 8 bases, with 14 bases separating them. Germline loops: CDR1 MNHNY, CDR2 SVGAGI (reference sequence). The CDR3 here is CASSSRGLPEAFF. The CDR3 DNA follows: TGTGCCAGCAGTTCCCGGGGGCTTCCCGAAGCTTTCTTT.

This clonotype has more than one count but fewer than ten. This chain joins TRBV5-1 and TRBJ2-3; D ambiguous. The CDR3 runs to 15 residues. In germline, CDR1 is SGHRS, CDR2 YFSETQ. V was pared by 1 base and J by 0 bases, with 9 bases between. The CDR3 loop reads CASSLTVTSTDTQYF. The CDR3 DNA reads as TGCGCCAGCAGCTTGACGGTTACTAGCACAGATACGCAGTATTTT.

The chain couples TRBV7-2 to TRBJ2-3, with 11 bases fitting TRBD2. V dropped 3 bases and J dropped 2; count of bases not matched to a gene: 4. The CDR3 length is 16 residues. From germline, CDR1 is SGHTA and CDR2 FQGNSA. DNA of the CDR3: TGTGCCAGCAGCTTTACTAGCGGGAGTCCCACAGATACGCAGTATTTT. The encoded protein is CASSFTSGSPTDTQYF. Combining the CDR3 with reference TRBV7-2 and TRBJ2-3 gives the whole variable domain GAGVSQSPSNKVTEKGKDVELRCDPISGHTALYWYRQSLGQGLEFLIYFQGNSAPDKSGLPSDRFSAERTGGSVSTLTIQRTQQEDSAVYLCASSFTSGSPTDTQYFGPGTRLTVL.

This clonotype was recorded once. The J gene is TRBJ2-1, the V gene TRBV20-1; the D gene is possibly TRBD2 (6 bases). The germline gives CDR1 DFQATT, CDR2 SNEGSKA (reference sequence). V shed 1 base and J shed 5 bases, with 12 bases lying between them. The CDR3 runs 14 residues. In nucleotides, the CDR3 is TGCAGTGCTAGAGTTCTAGCGACACACAATGAGCAGTTCTTC. Translation: CSARVLATHNEQFF.

The rearrangement uses TRBV20-1 and TRBJ1-2; no firm D call. Trimming pared 1 base from V and 8 bases from J, leaving 17 bases between. The germline V gene encodes CDR1 DFQATT and CDR2 SNEGSKA (reference sequence). CDR3 length: 14 residues. The CDR3 loop reads CSARVGGGFGGYTF. In DNA form, the CDR3 reads TGCAGTGCTAGAGTGGGAGGCGGGTTTGGGGGCTACACCTTC.

Comments on this clonotype: Since a much larger clone is just one base distant, this may be a read error. The J gene is TRBJ1-5, the V gene TRBV10-3, with TRBD1 matching over 7 bases. There are 13 residues in the CDR3. CDR1 and CDR2 from the germline V gene are ENHRY and SYGVKD. The CDR3, as DNA: TGTGCCATCAGGGGACAGTCCAATCGGCCCCAGCATTTT. Translating gives CAIRGQSNRPQHF.

V usage is TRBV20-1 and J usage is TRBJ2-7; the match to TRBD2 covers 15 bases. This CDR3 region has 13 residues. V lost 5 bases to trimming and J lost 4 bases; unmatched junction nucleotides: 0. Per the germline V gene, CDR1 is DFQATT and CDR2 is SNEGSKA (reference sequence). CDR3: CSAGTSGGYEQYF. The CDR3 region has the DNA TGCAGTGCTGGGACTAGCGGGGGGTACGAGCAGTACTTC.

This clonotype has only a few counts. The CDR3 DNA reads TGTGCCAGCAGCGTACAGCCGTCGGTGGATACGCAGTATTTT. Translation: CASSVQPSVDTQYF. The chain uses TRBV9 and TRBJ2-3; D is unclear. V was shortened by 1 base and J by 6 bases, with 12 bases between the two germline ends. CDR3 size: 14 residues. The germline V gene has CDR1 SGDLS and CDR2 YYNGEE.

V gene TRBV9 combines with J gene TRBJ2-6; D not resolved. This CDR3 has 15 amino acids. Germline assignment: CDR1 SGDLS and CDR2 YYNGEE. The V gene lost 4 bases and the J gene lost 2 bases, with 10 bases spanning the gap. Here the CDR3 DNA reads TGTGCCAGCAGCTCCCTCCCCGCTGGGGCCAACGTCCTGACTTTC. This gives the protein CASSSLPAGANVLTF.

A single count supports this clonotype. The J gene is TRBJ1-1, the V gene TRBV15; the D is unclear. The germline V gene has CDR1 LNHNV and CDR2 YYDKDF (reference sequence). The CDR3 sequence is 14 residues long. V lost 3 bases and J lost 1, with 9 bases in between. The CDR3 sequence: CATSSKSWNTEAFF. The CDR3 nucleotides are TGTGCCACCAGCAGCAAGTCGTGGAACACTGAAGCTTTCTTT.

The genes are TRBV5-1 and TRBJ1-1; possible D gene TRBD1, 6 bases. V was shortened by 0 bases and J by 7 bases, with 13 bases between the two germline ends. The CDR3 spans 14 residues. In germline, CDR1 is SGHRS, CDR2 YFSETQ. The CDR3 DNA reads as TGCGCCAGCAGCTTGGCCGGGCAGGGGAGTGAAGCTTTCTTT. It specifies CASSLAGQGSEAFF.

The rearrangement uses TRBV12-3 or TRBV12-4 and TRBJ1-2, with unresolved D. The CDR3 loop spans 13 amino acids. The ends were cut back, 3 bases at V and 4 bases at J, with 9 bases in the middle. The CDR3 DNA reads TGTGCCAGCAGTTTCCGGGGAAGCTATGGCTACACCTTC. Translating it yields CASSFRGSYGYTF.

The chain recombines TRBV20-1 with TRBJ2-5, with D maybe TRBD2 (5 bases). V was trimmed by 4 bases and J by 11 bases, leaving 23 bases between them. Germline CDR1 reads DFQATT; CDR2 reads SNEGSKA (reference sequence). The CDR3 has 14 residues. CDR3 sequence: CSATSRLPLGEQYF. The CDR3 DNA reads as TGCAGTGCTACGTCTCGACTGCCCCTGGGAGAGCAGTACTTC.

The V gene is TRBV5-1, the J gene TRBJ2-5; 10 positions agree with TRBD2. CDR1 is SGHRS and CDR2 is YFSETQ in the germline V gene. With V trimmed by 0 bases and J by 5 bases, 7 bases remained unmatched. CDR3 length equals 16 residues. CDR3 region: CASSLGASGRVETQYF. Here the CDR3 DNA reads TGCGCCAGCAGCTTGGGCGCTAGCGGGAGAGTGGAGACCCAGTACTTC.

In this sample, this clonotype turned up a few times. The chain couples TRBV5-1 to TRBJ1-2, with unresolved D. CDR3 size: 16 residues. Germline V lookup: CDR1 SGHRS, CDR2 YFSETQ. The V end was cut by 4 bases, the J end by 8 bases, with 24 bases between. The CDR3 DNA is TGCGCCAGCAGCCAAGTCATGGGAGGGTCCTTGAGGGGCTACACCTTC. It codes for CASSQVMGGSLRGYTF.

V and J are TRBV20-1 and TRBJ2-3, with D unresolved. Germline V gene lookup returns CDR1 DFQATT and CDR2 SNEGSKA (reference sequence). Trimming stripped 6 bases from V and 3 bases from J, with 10 bases between. The CDR3 runs 12 residues. The CDR3 protein is CSAVPSTDTQYF. CDR3 bases: TGCAGTGCGGTACCTAGTACAGATACGCAGTATTTT.

This clonotype has more than one count but fewer than ten. The rearrangement joins TRBV12-3 or TRBV12-4 to TRBJ2-3; D unresolved. The CDR3 runs 13 residues. The V end lost 6 bases, the J end lost 7 bases, and 14 bases lay between the germline ends. The CDR3 loop is CASSSPWANTQYF. Here the CDR3 DNA reads TGTGCCAGCAGCTCCCCCTGGGCGAATACGCAGTATTTT.

V is TRBV12-3 or TRBV12-4 and J is TRBJ2-1; D perhaps matches TRBD2 (6 bases). The CDR3 has 16 residues. The V end was cut by 3 bases, the J end by 3 bases, with 15 bases between. CDR3 in DNA: TGTGCCAGCAGTTTCGGGCTAGCGAGCTTCTACAATGAGCAGTTCTTC. Its protein is CASSFGLASFYNEQFF.

This clonotype turned up a few times. This sequence joins TRBV15 and TRBJ2-3; D may match TRBD1 or TRBD2 (5 bases each). This CDR3 contains 15 residues. In germline, CDR1 is LNHNV, CDR2 YYDKDF (reference sequence). Trimming took 0 bases from V and 2 from J, leaving 9 bases between them. CDR3 loop: CATSRERGDTDTQYF. The CDR3 coding sequence is TGTGCCACCAGCAGAGAGAGGGGAGACACAGATACGCAGTATTTT.

J is TRBJ2-7 and V is TRBV5-5; 9 bases line up with TRBD1. CDR3 length equals 15 residues. The germline CDR1 and CDR2 sequences are SGHKS and YYEKEE (reference sequence). V was clipped by 5 bases and J by 3 bases; unmatched bases: 9. This CDR3 reads CASRHPGQGRYEQYF. In DNA, the CDR3 is TGTGCCAGCAGGCACCCGGGACAGGGTCGCTACGAGCAGTACTTC.

The V and J genes are TRBV29-1 and TRBJ1-4; no reliable D call. Trimming removed 6 bases from V and 5 bases from J, with 4 bases in between. The CDR3 loop spans 10 amino acids. CDR1 is SQVTM, CDR2 ANQGSEA, per germline. Here the CDR3 DNA reads TGCAGCGTCGCGAATGAAAAACTGTTTTTT. This sequence encodes CSVANEKLFF.

This rearrangement joins TRBV5-5 to TRBJ2-7; 12 nucleotides agree with TRBD1. The CDR3 has 16 residues. CDR1 and CDR2 (germline): SGHKS, YYEKEE (reference sequence). Trimming removed 0 bases from V and 5 bases from J; junction bases left unmatched: 6. CDR3 coding DNA: TGTGCCAGCAGCTTGGGGGTCGGGACAGGGGGCAACGAGCAGTACTTC. It translates to CASSLGVGTGGNEQYF.

The sample holds a few counts of this clonotype. This chain connects TRBV9 to TRBJ2-1; 13 positions agree with TRBD2. Trimming took 3 bases from V and 4 from J; bases not matched to a gene: 4. Germline lookup yields CDR1 SGDLS and CDR2 YYNGEE. This CDR3 spans 16 amino acids. The DNA of the CDR3 is TGTGCCAGCAGCGCCGAGGGACTAGCGGGGTACAATGAGCAGTTCTTC. Translation: CASSAEGLAGYNEQFF. The full variable domain, completed using reference TRBV9 and TRBJ2-1, is DSGVTQTPKHLITATGQRVTLRCSPRSGDLSVYWYQQSLDQGLQFLIQYYNGEERAKGNILERFSAQQFPDLHSELNLSSLELGDSALYFCASSAEGLAGYNEQFFGPGTRLTVL.

V gene TRBV20-1 combines with J gene TRBJ1-4; D gene unclear. The CDR3 sequence is 12 residues long. CDR1 DFQATT and CDR2 SNEGSKA come from the germline V gene (reference sequence). V was shortened by 8 bases and J by 4 bases, with 11 bases between the two germline ends. The CDR3 coding sequence is TGCAGTACAACTGACATTAATGAAAAACTGTTTTTT. Amino acids: CSTTDINEKLFF.